The sequence of this TCR beta chain was determined in a study of blood T cells in healthy people across ages. This CDR3 is 14 amino acids long. The germline CDR1 and CDR2 sequences are SGDLS and YYNGEE. Trimming left V 0 bases short and J 2 bases short, with 8 bases between. Healthy individuals of Caucasian origin from Russia, aged roughly 6 to 95, served as donors. A second about 6 to 12 cycle PCR used barcoded and J-beta primers. TCRdb re-analysed the 5' RACE reads in MiXCR, keeping a single row per CDR3 protein. Here the sample spans under 800,000 distinct CDR3 sequences, over 20% being singletons.

V gene TRBV9 combines with J gene TRBJ2-5; no clear D. The sequenced sample was blood. This TCR came from a man aged 65 to 79 in good health. The CDR3 spells CASSVGLGQETQYF. CDR3 bases: TGTGCCAGCAGCGTAGGTCTAGGACAAGAGACCCAGTACTTC. Full variable domain (remainder filled in from reference TRBV9 and TRBJ2-5): DSGVTQTPKHLITATGQRVTLRCSPRSGDLSVYWYQQSLDQGLQFLIQYYNGEERAKGNILERFSAQQFPDLHSELNLSSLELGDSALYFCASSVGLGQETQYFGPGTRLLVL.